Below, 32 T cell receptor beta chains from the same sample are listed, as sequenced in a study of CD4 T cells in relation to SARS-CoV-2 and coronaviruses. No antigens are known for them. The method was immunoSEQ multiplex PCR; TCRdb's version includes in-frame clones alone and lacks a portion of them. The table lists more than 35,000 clones, roughly 73% of them singletons. Sequencing was performed on memory CD4+ T cells from PBMCs, cultured in vitro. These TCRs come from an adult with COVID-19.

In DNA form, the CDR3 reads TGTGCCAGCAGCTCCGACCTATGGACTAGCGGGATAGGGACCTACGAGCAGTACTTC. It encodes CASSSDLWTSGIGTYEQYF. The V and J genes are TRBV7-2 and TRBJ2-7, with TRBD2 matching 12 bases. The V gene end was trimmed by 4 bases and the J gene end by 2 bases; junction bases not matched to a gene: 15. The CDR3 has 19 residues. From germline, CDR1 is SGHTA and CDR2 FQGNSA. Full variable domain (outside the CDR3, taken from reference TRBV7-2 and TRBJ2-7): GAGVSQSPSNKVTEKGKDVELRCDPISGHTALYWYRQSLGQGLEFLIYFQGNSAPDKSGLPSDRFSAERTGGSVSTLTIQRTQQEDSAVYLCASSSDLWTSGIGTYEQYFGPGTRLTVT.

The rearrangement uses TRBV6-5 and TRBJ2-7; possible D gene TRBD2, 6 bases. The V gene's germline CDR1 is MNHEY and CDR2 SVGAGI. The CDR3 length is 14 residues. V was clipped by 8 bases and J by 4 bases, with 18 bases between them. The CDR3: CASRTGGTSYEQYF. CDR3 bases: TGTGCCAGCCGTACGGGCGGGACTTCTTACGAGCAGTACTTC.

This chain uses TRBV4-2 with TRBJ2-3; TRBD2 aligns across 13 bases. This CDR3 contains 16 residues. The V gene's germline CDR1 is LGHNA and CDR2 YNFKEQ. V lost 1 base to trimming and J lost 5 bases; unmatched junction nucleotides: 3. CDR3 bases: TGTGCCAGCAGCCAAGGGACTAGCGGGAGAGGAGATACGCAGTATTTT. It specifies CASSQGTSGRGDTQYF.

The V call is TRBV30, the J call TRBJ1-4, with D possibly matching TRBD1 (6 bases). V lost 4 bases and J lost 5, with 11 bases in between. Germline-derived CDR1 and CDR2 are GTSNPN and SVGIG (reference sequence). This CDR3 spans 13 amino acids. The CDR3 sequence: CAWTQGYNEKLFF. The CDR3 DNA reads TGTGCCTGGACTCAGGGGTACAATGAAAAACTGTTTTTT.

The rearrangement joins TRBV18 to TRBJ2-6; a possible D gene is TRBD2 (6 bases). V lost 5 bases and J lost 2, with 16 bases in between. The CDR3 consists of 17 residues. The germline gives CDR1 KGHSH, CDR2 LQKENI. This CDR3 is CASSGLAPQTGANVLTF. The CDR3 nucleotides read TGTGCCAGCTCAGGGCTAGCGCCTCAAACTGGGGCCAACGTCCTGACTTTC.

CDR3 bases: TGTGCCAGCAGCTTATTCGACCGGGCTAATGAAAAACTGTTTTTT. Translation: CASSLFDRANEKLFF. V usage is TRBV5-6 and J usage is TRBJ1-4; D unresolved. Germline CDR1 and CDR2: SGHDT and YYEEEE. This CDR3 contains 15 residues. Trimming left V 2 bases short and J 3 bases short, with 11 bases between.

The count of this clone is one. The chain combines TRBV9 with TRBJ2-2; 7 positions match TRBD2. Germline V lookup: CDR1 SGDLS, CDR2 YYNGEE. Trimming took 0 bases from V and 0 from J; bases not matched to a gene: 5. This CDR3 spans 17 amino acids. CDR3: CASSVEPGGTNTGELFF. The DNA of the CDR3 is TGTGCCAGCAGCGTAGAACCGGGAGGCACGAACACCGGGGAGCTGTTTTTT.

The rearrangement links TRBV3-1 (or the pseudogene TRBV3-2) to TRBJ2-2; 9 positions agree with TRBD1. With 6 bases clipped from V and 7 bases from J, the junction kept 6 bases outside the gene matches. This CDR3 has 14 amino acids. Germline lookup yields CDR1 LGHDT and CDR2 YNNKEL (reference sequence). DNA of the CDR3: TGTGCCAGCAGGCGACAGGGGGTCATCGGGGAGCTGTTTTTT. It codes for CASRRQGVIGELFF.

The J gene is TRBJ2-1, the V gene TRBV10-2; D possibly corresponds to TRBD2 (5 bases). The CDR3 sequence is 13 residues long. Trimming cost V 6 bases and J 0 bases, with 6 bases left between them. CDR1 and CDR2 from the germline V gene are WSHSY and SAAADI. CDR3 residues: CASRAGSYNEQFF. The CDR3 DNA reads TGCGCCAGCAGGGCGGGCTCCTACAATGAGCAGTTCTTC.

This sequence joins TRBV7-2 and TRBJ2-5; TRBD2 matches 13 bases. V dropped 1 base and J dropped 2; count of bases not matched to a gene: 4. Germline V gene data show CDR1 as SGHTA and CDR2 as FQGNSA. This CDR3 has 17 amino acids. CDR3 sequence: CASSLGTSGSGQETQYF. CDR3 DNA: TGTGCCAGCAGCTTAGGGACTAGCGGGAGCGGGCAAGAGACCCAGTACTTC. Looking up the rest from reference TRBV7-2 and TRBJ2-5 gives the full variable domain: GAGVSQSPSNKVTEKGKDVELRCDPISGHTALYWYRQSLGQGLEFLIYFQGNSAPDKSGLPSDRFSAERTGGSVSTLTIQRTQQEDSAVYLCASSLGTSGSGQETQYFGPGTRLLVL.

The count of this clone is one. V and J are TRBV27 and TRBJ2-5, with D uncertain. Germline CDR1 reads MNHEY; CDR2 reads SMNVEV (reference sequence). Trimming took 2 bases from V and 1 from J, leaving 5 bases between them. The CDR3 extends over 13 amino acids. CDR3 in DNA: TGTGCCAGCAGTTTAGGGTTCCAAGAGACCCAGTACTTC. It encodes CASSLGFQETQYF.

The gene calls are TRBV10-3 and TRBJ2-7; perhaps TRBD1 as D (5 bases). The CDR3 covers 15 residues. Germline CDR1 reads ENHRY; CDR2 reads SYGVKD. V dropped 8 bases and J dropped 4 bases, with 21 bases sitting between them. The CDR3 coding sequence is TGTGCCATCCGACTCAAGAAACAGGAAGGGTACGAGCAGTACTTC. Translation: CAIRLKKQEGYEQYF.

V usage is TRBV4-3 and J usage is TRBJ2-7; perhaps TRBD2 as D (5 bases). The germline CDR1 and CDR2 sequences are LGHNA and YSLEER. V was cut by 1 base and J by 1 base, with 8 bases left in between. This CDR3 comprises 14 residues. CDR3 loop: CASSQGRESYEQYF. CDR3 sequence (DNA): TGCGCCAGCAGCCAAGGAAGGGAGTCCTACGAGCAGTACTTC.

The V and J genes are TRBV24-1 and TRBJ2-2; D may be TRBD1 or TRBD2 (5 bases each). The germline gives CDR1 KGHDR, CDR2 SFDVKD. This CDR3 is 16 amino acids long. Deletions cut 4 bases from V and 3 bases from J, with 14 bases between. The CDR3: CATSERRDRDTGELFF. The CDR3, as DNA: TGTGCCACCAGTGAGCGCCGGGACCGAGACACCGGGGAGCTGTTTTTT.

A single count supports this clone. The chain recombines TRBV11-3 with TRBJ2-2; D not certain. Germline lookup yields CDR1 SGHNT and CDR2 YENEEA. The CDR3 covers 13 residues. V shed 1 base and J shed 6 bases, with 6 bases lying between them. CDR3 nucleotide sequence: TGTGCCAGCAGCTTAGGAGTGGCCGGGGAGCTGTTTTTT. Translated, it gives CASSLGVAGELFF.

The chain is built from TRBV28 and TRBJ2-2; TRBD1 aligns across 7 bases. The CDR3 loop spans 15 amino acids. Germline V gene data show CDR1 as MDHEN and CDR2 as SYDVKM. J was trimmed by 10 bases and V by 5 bases; bases with no gene match: 13. The CDR3 loop reads CASSPVTGRVEELFF. The CDR3 DNA sequence: TGTGCCAGCAGTCCCGTGACAGGGCGGGTCGAGGAGCTGTTTTTT.

This chain joins TRBV5-1 and TRBJ2-5; 8 nucleotides agree with TRBD2. CDR1 and CDR2 from the germline V gene are SGHRS and YFSETQ. The CDR3 runs 16 residues. V trimming: 1 base; J trimming: 5 bases; junction bases outside the gene matches: 10. This chain's CDR3 is CASSLLFREGQETQYF. CDR3 DNA sequence: TGCGCCAGCAGCTTGTTGTTCCGGGAGGGCCAGGAGACCCAGTACTTC.

The V call is TRBV30, the J call TRBJ1-2; maybe TRBD1 (5 bases). Germline-derived CDR1 and CDR2 are GTSNPN and SVGIG (reference sequence). The CDR3 is 13 amino acids. Trimming removed 2 bases from V and 4 bases from J, with 11 bases in between. The CDR3 loop reads CAWSMSGSYGYTF. CDR3 in DNA: TGTGCCTGGAGTATGTCAGGGTCCTATGGCTACACCTTC.

This clone was recorded only once. This chain joins TRBV6-6 and TRBJ2-7; no clear D. Germline lookup yields CDR1 MNHNY and CDR2 SVGAGI (reference sequence). This CDR3 contains 13 residues. Trimming stripped 5 bases from V and 2 bases from J, with 10 bases between. In nucleotides, the CDR3 is TGTGCCAGCAGTCCCCCCGAGCCCTACGAGCAGTACTTC. Its protein is CASSPPEPYEQYF.

This chain joins TRBV4-3 and TRBJ1-2, with D possibly matching TRBD1 (5 bases). V lost 4 bases, J lost 5 bases, and 26 bases lay in between. The CDR3 covers 18 residues. Looked up from germline, CDR1 is LGHNA and CDR2 is YSLEER. CDR3 in DNA: TGCGCCAGCAGCCCGAAAGATTATTCGGTCATGGGGGAGTATGGCTACACCTTC. Its protein product is CASSPKDYSVMGEYGYTF.

The V and J genes are TRBV6-5 and TRBJ2-3; 11 bases match TRBD2. CDR1 is MNHEY and CDR2 is SVGAGI in the germline V gene. Losses at the gene ends were 5 bases for V and 4 bases for J; bases not matched to a gene: 5. The CDR3 length is 15 residues. In DNA form, the CDR3 reads TGTGCCAGCAGTCCGACTAGCGGGAACCCAGATACGCAGTATTTT. Translated, it gives CASSPTSGNPDTQYF.

V and J are TRBV15 and TRBJ1-5; D gene unclear. The V gene lost 5 bases and the J gene lost 4 bases, with 9 bases spanning the gap. From germline, CDR1 is LNHNV and CDR2 YYDKDF (reference sequence). This CDR3 is built from 13 residues. In DNA form, the CDR3 reads TGTGCCACCAGCTTGTTGAGGAATCAGCCCCAGCATTTT. It codes for CATSLLRNQPQHF.

The V gene is TRBV4-1, the J gene TRBJ2-2; maybe TRBD1 (6 bases). V gave up 0 bases and J gave up 3 bases, with 14 bases separating them. Germline V lookup: CDR1 MGHRA, CDR2 YSYEKL. This CDR3 spans 17 amino acids. CDR3 bases: TGCGCCAGCAGCCAAGAGCCTGCCCAGGGGTACACCGGGGAGCTGTTTTTT. Protein sequence: CASSQEPAQGYTGELFF.

V is TRBV18 and J is TRBJ2-5, with TRBD2 as a possible D gene (6 bases). Germline V CDR1 and CDR2: KGHSH, LQKENI. Trimming removed 6 bases from V and 4 bases from J, with 18 bases in between. The CDR3 extends over 15 amino acids. The CDR3 DNA reads as TGTGCCAGCTCTCCTCAGGTACTAGCTGGAGAGACCCAGTACTTC. Translation gives CASSPQVLAGETQYF.

V usage is TRBV13 and J usage is TRBJ2-7; tentative D call: TRBD2 (6 bases). The ends were cut back, 5 bases at V and 7 bases at J, with 21 bases in the middle. The CDR3 is made up of 15 amino acids. CDR1 is PRHDT and CDR2 is FYEKMQ in the germline V gene (reference sequence). The CDR3 bases are TGTGCCAGCAGCCCCCTACCGGGAGCGACGTCTGAGCAGTACTTC. It codes for CASSPLPGATSEQYF.

V usage is TRBV7-6 and J usage is TRBJ2-2, with 9 bases fitting TRBD2. V dropped 5 bases and J dropped 0; count of bases not matched to a gene: 19. The CDR3 consists of 21 residues. Germline loops: CDR1 SGHVS, CDR2 FNYEAQ. CDR3 sequence (DNA): TGTGCCAGCAGCCCACCCCCAATCGGGCTAGCGGGAAGTACGAACACCGGGGAGCTGTTTTTT. Its protein is CASSPPPIGLAGSTNTGELFF.

This sequence joins TRBV7-9 and TRBJ2-1; TRBD2 agrees at 8 bases. Germline lookup yields CDR1 SEHNR and CDR2 FQNEAQ (reference sequence). The V gene end was trimmed by 7 bases and the J gene end by 7 bases; junction bases not matched to a gene: 9. This CDR3 is built from 14 residues. CDR3 bases: TGTGCCAGCAAAGCGGGACTAGGCTTTAATGAGCAGTTCTTC. It specifies CASKAGLGFNEQFF. Full variable domain (rest looked up from reference TRBV7-9 and TRBJ2-1): DTGVSQNPRHKITKRGQNVTFRCDPISEHNRLYWYRQTLGQGPEFLTYFQNEAQLEKSRLLSDRFSAERPKGSFSTLEIQRTEQGDSAMYLCASKAGLGFNEQFFGPGTRLTVL.

V gene TRBV5-4 combines with J gene TRBJ2-1; unclear D gene. V was cut by 0 bases and J by 0 bases, with 7 bases left in between. Germline V CDR1 and CDR2: SGHNT, YYREEE (reference sequence). The CDR3 runs to 15 residues. The CDR3 region is CASSLVSSSYNEQFF. In DNA, the CDR3 is TGTGCCAGCAGCTTGGTTTCTAGCTCCTACAATGAGCAGTTCTTC.

This clone has a single count. The chain combines TRBV10-3 with TRBJ2-7; D unclear. The germline CDR1 and CDR2 sequences are ENHRY and SYGVKD. There are 12 residues in the CDR3. V lost 2 bases and J 6 bases, leaving 8 bases between the germline ends. The chain's CDR3 is CAISEGVLEQYF. The CDR3 nucleotides are TGTGCCATCAGTGAGGGGGTGCTCGAGCAGTACTTC.

This sequence joins TRBV5-8 and TRBJ2-1, with 9 bases aligning to TRBD2. J lost 1 base, V lost 5 bases, and 7 bases had no gene match. The CDR3 covers 16 residues. Germline V gives CDR1 SGHTS, CDR2 YDEGEE. DNA for the CDR3: TGTGCCAGCAGTTTTACCCTAGCGGGATCCTACAATGAGCAGTTCTTC. Encoded protein: CASSFTLAGSYNEQFF.

In this sample, this clone turned up once. The rearrangement links TRBV19 to TRBJ1-1; D not resolved. The CDR3 runs to 14 residues. The V gene's germline CDR1 is LNHDA and CDR2 SQIVND (reference sequence). Trimming shortened V by 4 bases and J by 0 bases, and 9 bases separated the two germline ends. CDR3: CASSRDSVNTEAFF. In DNA form, the CDR3 reads TGTGCCAGTAGTAGGGATTCAGTGAACACTGAAGCTTTCTTT.

Only a few counts were recorded for this clone. This chain uses TRBV4-1 with TRBJ2-1; 12 bases match TRBD2. This CDR3 comprises 16 residues. Germline V gene sequence: CDR1 MGHRA, CDR2 YSYEKL. The V segment lost 4 bases and the J segment 4 bases; nucleotides outside the gene matches: 5. CDR3 region: CASSLLGLAGYNEQFF. The CDR3 DNA is TGCGCCAGCAGCCTTCTAGGACTAGCGGGATACAATGAGCAGTTCTTC.